This T cell receptor (beta chain) was documented in a study of OX40 agonist ivuxolimab in advanced cancers. At the level of the study: Averaging roughly 60 years in age, with a range of roughly 20 to 90, the cohort was 82.7% male. Three patients, one with hepatocellular carcinoma and two with cutaneous melanoma, responded partially. Notes on the study in general: The antigen specificity of the peripheral T cells (those that were expanded) was not determined.

This CDR3 spans 10 amino acids. The V end was cut by 6 bases, the J end by 12 bases, with 9 bases between. Germline CDR1 is MNHNY and CDR2 is SVGAGI (reference sequence). Remarks on this clone: The antigen remains undetermined.

Data came from immunoSEQ multiplex PCR; TCRdb stores just in-frame clones and leaves some out. The sample carries roughly 71,000 clones, 80% to 85% recorded once. This TCR was sampled from an adult with an advanced solid tumor such as melanoma, head and neck, liver or kidney cancer. Here the sequenced sample was CD4+ or CD8+ T cells sorted from blood, taken in a trial of the OX40 agonist ivuxolimab. V usage is TRBV6-6 and J usage is TRBJ2-1, with D possibly matching TRBD1 (5 bases). DNA of the CDR3: TGTGCCAGCAGAGGGGCCTCGCAGTTCTTC. Amino acids: CASRGASQFF.